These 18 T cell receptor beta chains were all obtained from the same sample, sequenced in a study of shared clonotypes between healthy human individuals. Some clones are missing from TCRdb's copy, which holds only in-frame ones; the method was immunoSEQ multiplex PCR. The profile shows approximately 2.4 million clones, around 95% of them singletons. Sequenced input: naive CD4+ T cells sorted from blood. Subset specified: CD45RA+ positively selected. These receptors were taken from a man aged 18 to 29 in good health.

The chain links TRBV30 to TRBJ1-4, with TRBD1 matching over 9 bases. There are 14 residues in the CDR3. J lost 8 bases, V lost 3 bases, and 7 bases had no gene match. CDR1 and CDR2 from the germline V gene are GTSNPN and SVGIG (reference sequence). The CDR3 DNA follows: TGTGCCTGGAGGAGGACAGGGGTAGAGGAAAAACTGTTTTTT. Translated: CAWRRTGVEEKLFF.

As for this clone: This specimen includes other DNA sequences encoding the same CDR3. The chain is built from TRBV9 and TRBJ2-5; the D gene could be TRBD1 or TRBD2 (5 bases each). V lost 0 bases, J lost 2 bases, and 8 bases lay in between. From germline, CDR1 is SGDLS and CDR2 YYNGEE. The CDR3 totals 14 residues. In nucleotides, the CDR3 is TGTGCCAGCAGCGTAGGAGGGACGCAAGAGACCCAGTACTTC. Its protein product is CASSVGGTQETQYF.

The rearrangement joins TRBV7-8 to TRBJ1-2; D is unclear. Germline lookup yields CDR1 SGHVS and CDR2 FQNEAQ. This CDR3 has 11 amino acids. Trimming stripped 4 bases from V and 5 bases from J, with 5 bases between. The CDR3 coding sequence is TGTGCCAGCAGCTCAACATATGGCTACACCTTC. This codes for CASSSTYGYTF.

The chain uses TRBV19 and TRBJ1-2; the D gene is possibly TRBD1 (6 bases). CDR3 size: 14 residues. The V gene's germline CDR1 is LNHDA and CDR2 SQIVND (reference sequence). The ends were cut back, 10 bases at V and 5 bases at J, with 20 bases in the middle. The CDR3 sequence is CATTKVQGTYGYTF. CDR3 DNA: TGTGCCACCACGAAGGTCCAGGGGACTTATGGCTACACCTTC.

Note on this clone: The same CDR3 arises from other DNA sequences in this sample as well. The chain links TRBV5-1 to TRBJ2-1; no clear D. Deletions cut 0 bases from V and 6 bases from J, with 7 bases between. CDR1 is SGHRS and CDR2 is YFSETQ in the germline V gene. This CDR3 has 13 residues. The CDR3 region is CASSLAGGNEQFF. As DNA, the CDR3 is TGCGCCAGCAGCTTGGCCGGCGGCAATGAGCAGTTCTTC. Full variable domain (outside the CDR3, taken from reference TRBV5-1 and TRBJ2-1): KAGVTQTPRYLIKTRGQQVTLSCSPISGHRSVSWYQQTPGQGLQFLFEYFSETQRNKGNFPGRFSGRQFSNSRSEMNVSTLELGDSALYLCASSLAGGNEQFFGPGTRLTVL.

The CDR3 reads CASSLGGTNQETQYF. CDR3 coding DNA: TGTGCCAGCAGCTTGGGGGGGACAAATCAAGAGACCCAGTACTTC. The chain combines TRBV5-4 with TRBJ2-5; D is perhaps TRBD1 (6 bases). V lost 0 bases and J lost 2, with 11 bases in between. Germline V CDR1 and CDR2: SGHNT, YYREEE (reference sequence). The CDR3 has 15 residues.

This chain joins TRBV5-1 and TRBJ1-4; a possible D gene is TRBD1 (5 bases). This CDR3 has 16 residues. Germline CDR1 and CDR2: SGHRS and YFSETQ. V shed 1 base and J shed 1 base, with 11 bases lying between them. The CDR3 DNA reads TGCGCCAGCAGCTTGTCAGGGTCCGAAACTAATGAAAAACTGTTTTTT. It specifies CASSLSGSETNEKLFF.

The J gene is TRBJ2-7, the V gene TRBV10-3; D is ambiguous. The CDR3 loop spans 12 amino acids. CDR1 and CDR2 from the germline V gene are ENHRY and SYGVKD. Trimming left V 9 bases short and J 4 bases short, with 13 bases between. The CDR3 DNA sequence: TGTGCCATGAGGCGGAGTACTTACGAGCAGTACTTC. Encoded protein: CAMRRSTYEQYF.

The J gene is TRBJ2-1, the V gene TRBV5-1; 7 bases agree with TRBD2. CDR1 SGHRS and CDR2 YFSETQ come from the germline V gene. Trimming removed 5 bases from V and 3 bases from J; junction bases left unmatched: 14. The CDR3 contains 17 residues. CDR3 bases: TGCGCCAGCAGTTCACCCGGGACTATCGGGGACTACAATGAGCAGTTCTTC. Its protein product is CASSSPGTIGDYNEQFF.

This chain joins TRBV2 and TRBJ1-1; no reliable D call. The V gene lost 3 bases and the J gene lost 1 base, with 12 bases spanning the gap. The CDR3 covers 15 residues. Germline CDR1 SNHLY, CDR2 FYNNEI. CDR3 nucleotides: TGTGCCAGCAGTGAGTGGTGGCGGACGAACACTGAAGCTTTCTTT. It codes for CASSEWWRTNTEAFF. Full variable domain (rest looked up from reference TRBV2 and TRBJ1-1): EPEVTQTPSHQVTQMGQEVILRCVPISNHLYFYWYRQILGQKVEFLVSFYNNEISEKSEIFDDQFSVERPDGSNFTLKIRSTKLEDSAMYFCASSEWWRTNTEAFFGQGTRLTVV.

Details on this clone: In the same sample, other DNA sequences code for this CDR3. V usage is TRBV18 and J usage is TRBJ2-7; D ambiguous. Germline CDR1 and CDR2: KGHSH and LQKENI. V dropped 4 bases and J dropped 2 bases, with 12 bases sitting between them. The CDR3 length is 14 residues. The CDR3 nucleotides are TGTGCCAGCTCACAACCCGGACGAACCTACGAGCAGTACTTC. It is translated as CASSQPGRTYEQYF.

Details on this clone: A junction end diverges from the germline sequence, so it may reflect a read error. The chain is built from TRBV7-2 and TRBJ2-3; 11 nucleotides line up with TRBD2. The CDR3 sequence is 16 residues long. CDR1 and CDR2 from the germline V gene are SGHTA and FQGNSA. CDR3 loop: CASRLAGGILTDTQYF. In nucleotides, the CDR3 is TGTGCCAGCAGATTAGCGGGAGGGATTCTGACAGATACGCAGTATTTT.

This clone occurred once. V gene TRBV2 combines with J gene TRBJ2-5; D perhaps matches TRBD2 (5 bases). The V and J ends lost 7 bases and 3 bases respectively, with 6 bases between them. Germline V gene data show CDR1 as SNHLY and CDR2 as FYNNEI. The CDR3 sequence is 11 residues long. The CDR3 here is CASNGEETQYF. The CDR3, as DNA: TGTGCCAGCAACGGGGAAGAGACCCAGTACTTC. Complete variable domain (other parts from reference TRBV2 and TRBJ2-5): EPEVTQTPSHQVTQMGQEVILRCVPISNHLYFYWYRQILGQKVEFLVSFYNNEISEKSEIFDDQFSVERPDGSNFTLKIRSTKLEDSAMYFCASNGEETQYFGPGTRLLVL.

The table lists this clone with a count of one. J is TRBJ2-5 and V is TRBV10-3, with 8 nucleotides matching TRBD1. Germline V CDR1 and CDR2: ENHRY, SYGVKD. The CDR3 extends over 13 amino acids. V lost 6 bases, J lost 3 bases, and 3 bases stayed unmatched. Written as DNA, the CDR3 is TGTGCCATCAGATCAGGGGGCAAAGAGACCCAGTACTTC. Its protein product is CAIRSGGKETQYF.

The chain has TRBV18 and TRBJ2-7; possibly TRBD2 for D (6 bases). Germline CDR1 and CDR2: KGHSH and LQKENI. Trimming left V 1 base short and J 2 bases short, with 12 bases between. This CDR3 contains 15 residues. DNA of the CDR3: TGTGCCAGCTCACCACAGGGCGGGGATACCTACGAGCAGTACTTC. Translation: CASSPQGGDTYEQYF.

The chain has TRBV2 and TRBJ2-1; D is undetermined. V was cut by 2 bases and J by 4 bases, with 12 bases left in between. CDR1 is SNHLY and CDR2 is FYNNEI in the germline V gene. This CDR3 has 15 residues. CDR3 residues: CASSENGPGYNEQFF. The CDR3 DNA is TGTGCCAGCAGTGAAAACGGTCCTGGATACAATGAGCAGTTCTTC.

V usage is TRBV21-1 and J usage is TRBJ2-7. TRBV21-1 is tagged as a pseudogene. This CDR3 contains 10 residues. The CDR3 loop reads CASSAYEQYF. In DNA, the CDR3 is TGTGCCAGCAGCGCCTACGAGCAGTACTTC.

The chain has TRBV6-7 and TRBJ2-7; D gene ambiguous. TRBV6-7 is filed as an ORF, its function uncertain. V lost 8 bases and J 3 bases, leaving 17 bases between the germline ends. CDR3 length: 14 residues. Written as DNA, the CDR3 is TGTGCCAGCGCTACAAAGACTCTGTTCTACGAGCAGTACTTC. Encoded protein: CASATKTLFYEQYF.